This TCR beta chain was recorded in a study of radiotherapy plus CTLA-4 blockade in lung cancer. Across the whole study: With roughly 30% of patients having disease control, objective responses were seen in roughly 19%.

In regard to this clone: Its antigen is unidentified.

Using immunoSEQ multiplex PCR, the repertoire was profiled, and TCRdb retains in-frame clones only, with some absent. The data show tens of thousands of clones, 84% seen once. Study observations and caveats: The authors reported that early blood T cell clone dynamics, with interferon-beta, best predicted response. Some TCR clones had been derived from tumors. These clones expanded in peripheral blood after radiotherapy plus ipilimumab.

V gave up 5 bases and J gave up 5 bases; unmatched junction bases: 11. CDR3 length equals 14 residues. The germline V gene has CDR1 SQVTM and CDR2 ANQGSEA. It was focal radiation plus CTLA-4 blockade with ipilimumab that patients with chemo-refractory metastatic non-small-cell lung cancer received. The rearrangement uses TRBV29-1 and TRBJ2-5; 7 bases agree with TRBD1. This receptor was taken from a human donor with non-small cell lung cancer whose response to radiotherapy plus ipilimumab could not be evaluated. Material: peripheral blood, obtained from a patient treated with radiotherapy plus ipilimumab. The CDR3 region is CSVNVRGRWETQYF. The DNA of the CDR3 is TGCAGCGTTAATGTAAGGGGGCGGTGGGAGACCCAGTACTTC. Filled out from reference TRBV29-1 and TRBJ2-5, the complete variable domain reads SAVISQKPSRDICQRGTSLTIQCQVDSQVTMMFWYRQQPGQSLTLIATANQGSEATYESGFVIDKFPISRPNLTFSTLTVSNMSPEDSSIYLCSVNVRGRWETQYFGPGTRLLVL.